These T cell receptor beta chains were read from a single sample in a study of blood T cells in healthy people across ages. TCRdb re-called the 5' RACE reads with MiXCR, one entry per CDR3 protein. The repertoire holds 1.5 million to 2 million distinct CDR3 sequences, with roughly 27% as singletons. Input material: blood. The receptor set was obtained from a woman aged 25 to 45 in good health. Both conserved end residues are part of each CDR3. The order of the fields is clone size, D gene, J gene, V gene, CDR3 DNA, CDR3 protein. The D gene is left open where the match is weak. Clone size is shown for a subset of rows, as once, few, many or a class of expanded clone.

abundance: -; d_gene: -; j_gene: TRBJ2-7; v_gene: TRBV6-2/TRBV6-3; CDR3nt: TGTGCCGGCAGAGAAGTCGGGCGGTACGAGCAGTACTTC; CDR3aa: CAGREVGRYEQYF
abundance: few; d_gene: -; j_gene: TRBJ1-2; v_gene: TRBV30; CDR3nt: TGTGCCTTACAGAAGCCCTATGGCTACACCTTC; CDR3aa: CALQKPYGYTF
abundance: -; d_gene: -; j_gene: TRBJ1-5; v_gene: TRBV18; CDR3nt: TGTGCCAGCTCACCACGGGCAGCTAATCAGCCCCAGCATTTT; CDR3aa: CASSPRAANQPQHF
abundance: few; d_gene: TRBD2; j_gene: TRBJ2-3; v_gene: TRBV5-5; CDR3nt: TGTGCCAGCTCTCTAGCGGGAGATAGTCCGAGCACAGATACGCAGTATTTT; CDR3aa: CASSLAGDSPSTDTQYF
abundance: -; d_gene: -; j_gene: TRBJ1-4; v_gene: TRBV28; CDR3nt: TGTGCCAGCAGTTTCTTAGGACAAAATGCTAATGAAAAACTGTTTTTT; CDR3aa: CASSFLGQNANEKLFF
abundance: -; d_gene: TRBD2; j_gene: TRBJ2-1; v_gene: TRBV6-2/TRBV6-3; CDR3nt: TGTGCCAGCAGTCATCGTAGCGGGAGGGTTGCCCCCCATGAGCAGTTCTTC; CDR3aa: CASSHRSGRVAPHEQFF
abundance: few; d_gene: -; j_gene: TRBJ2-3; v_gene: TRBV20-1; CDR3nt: TGCAGTGCTAGAGAGGGACGGGGAGGAGATACGCAGTATTTT; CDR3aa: CSAREGRGGDTQYF
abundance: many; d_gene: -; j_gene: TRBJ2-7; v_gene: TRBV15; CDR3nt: TGTGCCACCGGGGACGCTAGCTCCTACGAGCAGTACTTC; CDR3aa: CATGDASSYEQYF
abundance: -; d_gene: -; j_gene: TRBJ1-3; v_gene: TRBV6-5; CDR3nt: TGTGCCAGCAGTTACGCGCCGGATCTCTCTGGAAACACCATATATTTT; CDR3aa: CASSYAPDLSGNTIYF
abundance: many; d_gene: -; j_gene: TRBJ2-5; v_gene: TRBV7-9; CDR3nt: TGTGCCAGCGAAGGGGTGAGGGAGACCCAGTACTTC; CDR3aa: CASEGVRETQYF
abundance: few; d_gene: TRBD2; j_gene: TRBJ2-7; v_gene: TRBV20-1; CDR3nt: TGCAGTGCTAGGCACCTCCGGGACTACCTATCCTACGAGCAGTACTTC; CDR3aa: CSARHLRDYLSYEQYF
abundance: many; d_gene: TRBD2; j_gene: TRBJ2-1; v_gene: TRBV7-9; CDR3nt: TGTGCCAGCAGCCCCCGACTAGCGGGTAACAATGAGCAGTTCTTC; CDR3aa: CASSPRLAGNNEQFF
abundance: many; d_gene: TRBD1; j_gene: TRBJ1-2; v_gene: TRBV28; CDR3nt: TGTGCCAGCAGCTCCTCCACGGGACAGGGAAACTATGGCTACACCTTC; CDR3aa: CASSSSTGQGNYGYTF
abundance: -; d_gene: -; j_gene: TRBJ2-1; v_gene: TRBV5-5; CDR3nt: TGTGCCAGCAGCTCGGTCGAAGGGCGGGCTGACAATGAGCAGTTCTTC; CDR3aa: CASSSVEGRADNEQFF
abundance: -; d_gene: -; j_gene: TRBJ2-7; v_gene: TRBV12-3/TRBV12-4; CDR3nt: TGTGCCAGCGGTTTTGCAGGGCGGGGCTACGAGCAGTACTTC; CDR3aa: CASGFAGRGYEQYF
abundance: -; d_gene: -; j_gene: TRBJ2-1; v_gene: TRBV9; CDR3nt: TGTGCCAGCAGCGTTGGCAGGGCAAAATACAATGGGCAGTTCTTC; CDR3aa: CASSVGRAKYNGQFF
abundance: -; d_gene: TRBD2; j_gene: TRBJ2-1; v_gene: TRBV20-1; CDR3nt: TGCAGTGCTAGAGATCTAGGGCGGGGGGTCTCCTACAATGAGCAGTTCTTC; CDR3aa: CSARDLGRGVSYNEQFF
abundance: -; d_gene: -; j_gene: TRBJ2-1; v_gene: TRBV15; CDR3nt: TGTGCCACCAGCAGCGCAGACAATGAGCAGTTCTTC; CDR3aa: CATSSADNEQFF
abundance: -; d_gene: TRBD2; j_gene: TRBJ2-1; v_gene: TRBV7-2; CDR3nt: TGTGCCAGCAGCTTAGGCGGGGGGGTACTATATAATGAGCAGTTCTTC; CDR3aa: CASSLGGGVLYNEQFF
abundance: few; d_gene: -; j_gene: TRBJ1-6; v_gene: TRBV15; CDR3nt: TGTGCCACCAGCTTTTACAGGGACAATTCACCCCTCCACTTT; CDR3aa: CATSFYRDNSPLHF
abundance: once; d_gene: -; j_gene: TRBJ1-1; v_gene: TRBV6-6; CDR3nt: TGTGCCAGCAGCCCCACCGGGGGAACTGGTGGTATGGCTTTCTTT; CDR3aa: CASSPTGGTGGMAFF
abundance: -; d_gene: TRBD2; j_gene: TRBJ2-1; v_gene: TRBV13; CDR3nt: TGTGCCAGCAGCCCCCTTAGCGGGGGGGGAGGAGAGACCCAGTTCTTC; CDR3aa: CASSPLSGGGGETQFF
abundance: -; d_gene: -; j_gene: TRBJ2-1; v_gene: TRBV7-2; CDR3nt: TGTGCCAGCAGCTTAACATCGAGCGGGTACAATGAGCAGTTCTTC; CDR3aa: CASSLTSSGYNEQFF
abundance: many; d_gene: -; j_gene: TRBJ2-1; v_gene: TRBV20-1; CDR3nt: TGCAGTGCTAGAGATCCGTTAGCGGACTTTGTGCAGTTCTTC; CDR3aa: CSARDPLADFVQFF
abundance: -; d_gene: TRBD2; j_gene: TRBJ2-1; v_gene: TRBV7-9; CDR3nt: TGTGCCAGCAGCTTAGAGTTCACTAGCGGGAGTTTCGATGAGCAGTTCTTC; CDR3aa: CASSLEFTSGSFDEQFF
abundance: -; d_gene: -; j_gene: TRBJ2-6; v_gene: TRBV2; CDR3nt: TGTGCCAGCAGTGAATTTTCCAGGGTCTCTGGGGCCAACGTCCTGACTTTC; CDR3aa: CASSEFSRVSGANVLTF
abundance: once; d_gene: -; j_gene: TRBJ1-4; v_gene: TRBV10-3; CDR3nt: TGCGCCATCAGAGACGGACATGAAAAACTGTTTTTT; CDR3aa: CAIRDGHEKLFF
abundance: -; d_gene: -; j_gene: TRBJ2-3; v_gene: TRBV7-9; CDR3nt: TGTGCCAGCAGCCCCAGATCTAGGGATACGCAGTATTTT; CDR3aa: CASSPRSRDTQYF
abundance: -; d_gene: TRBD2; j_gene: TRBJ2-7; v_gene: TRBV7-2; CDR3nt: TGTGCCAGCAGCTGGGGACTAGCGGGGGGAGGGTACGAGCAGTACTTC; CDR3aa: CASSWGLAGGGYEQYF
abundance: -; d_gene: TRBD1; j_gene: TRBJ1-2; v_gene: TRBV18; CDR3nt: TGTGCCAGCTCACTGTCCGGGACAGAGAGTAGCTATGGCTACACCTTC; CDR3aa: CASSLSGTESSYGYTF
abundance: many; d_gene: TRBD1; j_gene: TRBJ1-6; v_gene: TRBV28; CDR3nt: TGTGCCAGCAGTTTGGGGGGACAGCATAATTCACCCCTCCACTTT; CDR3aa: CASSLGGQHNSPLHF
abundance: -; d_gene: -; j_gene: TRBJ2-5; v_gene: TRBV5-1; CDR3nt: TGCGCCAGCAGCTTGGCGGACCCACCGAAAGAGACCCAGTACTTC; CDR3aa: CASSLADPPKETQYF
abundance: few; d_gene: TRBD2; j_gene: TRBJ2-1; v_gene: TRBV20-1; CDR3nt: TGCAGTGCTACTTCTAGCGGGGGGGCCACCAATGAGCAGTTCTTC; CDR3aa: CSATSSGGATNEQFF
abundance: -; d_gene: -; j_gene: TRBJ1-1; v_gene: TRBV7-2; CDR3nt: TGTGCCGGCAGCTTAGCGCGGGAGAACACTGAAGCTTTCTTT; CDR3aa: CAGSLARENTEAFF
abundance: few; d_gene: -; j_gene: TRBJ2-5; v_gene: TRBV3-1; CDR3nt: TGTGCCAGCGAGCCAAGGAACCAAGAGACCCAGTACTTC; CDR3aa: CASEPRNQETQYF
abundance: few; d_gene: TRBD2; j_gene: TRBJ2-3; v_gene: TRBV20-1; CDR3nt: TGCAGTTGGGAGCGGGGGGCCACAGATACGCAGTATTTT; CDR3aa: CSWERGATDTQYF
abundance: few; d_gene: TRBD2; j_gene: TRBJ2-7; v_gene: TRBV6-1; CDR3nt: TGTGCCAGCAGTATCGGGACTAGCAACCTGGGCGAGCAGTACTTC; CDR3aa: CASSIGTSNLGEQYF
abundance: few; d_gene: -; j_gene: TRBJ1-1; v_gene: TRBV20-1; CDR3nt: TGCAGTGCTGGAAATACAGGGACGATTACGGAAGCTTTCTTT; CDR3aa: CSAGNTGTITEAFF
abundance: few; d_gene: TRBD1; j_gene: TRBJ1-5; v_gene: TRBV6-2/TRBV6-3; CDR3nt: TGTGCCAGCAGACTCGGGACAGGGATCCAGCCCCAGCATTTT; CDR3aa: CASRLGTGIQPQHF
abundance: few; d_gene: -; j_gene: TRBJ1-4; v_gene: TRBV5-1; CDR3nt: TGCGCCAGCAGCTTGGGACGGCCAACTAATGAAAAACTGTTTTTT; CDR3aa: CASSLGRPTNEKLFF
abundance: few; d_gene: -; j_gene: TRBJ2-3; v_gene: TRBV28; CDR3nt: TGTGCCAGCGGGTTGGGAGGTGGAAGCACAGATACGCAGTATTTT; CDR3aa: CASGLGGGSTDTQYF
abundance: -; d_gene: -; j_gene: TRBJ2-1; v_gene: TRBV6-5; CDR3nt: TGTGCCAGCAGTTACTCGAGGGAAGAGCAGTTCTTC; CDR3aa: CASSYSREEQFF
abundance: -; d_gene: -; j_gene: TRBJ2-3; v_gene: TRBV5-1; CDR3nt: TGCGCCAGCAGCAGACGGAGTACCTTAGCGAGGGATACGCAGTATTTT; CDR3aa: CASSRRSTLARDTQYF
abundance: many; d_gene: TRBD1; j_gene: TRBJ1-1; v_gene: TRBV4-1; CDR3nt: TGCGCCAGCAGCCCCCGACAGGGGACAACTGAAGCTTTCTTT; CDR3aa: CASSPRQGTTEAFF
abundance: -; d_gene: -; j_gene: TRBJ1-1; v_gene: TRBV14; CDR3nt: TGTGCCAGCAGCCAAGATTGGGCAGCCGGTTTAATGAACACTGAAGCTTTCTTT; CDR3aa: CASSQDWAAGLMNTEAFF
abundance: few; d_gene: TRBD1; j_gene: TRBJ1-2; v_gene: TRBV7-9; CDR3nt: TGTGCCAGCAGCTCTAGGACAGGGGAGGACCCCGCAAGTGGCTACACCTTC; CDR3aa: CASSSRTGEDPASGYTF
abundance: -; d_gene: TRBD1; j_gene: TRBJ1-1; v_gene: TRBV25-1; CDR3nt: TGTGCCAGCAGTGGTAGACAGGGGTACACTGAAGCTTTCTTT; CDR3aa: CASSGRQGYTEAFF
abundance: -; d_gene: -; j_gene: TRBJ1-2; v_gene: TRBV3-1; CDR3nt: TGTGCCAGCAGCCAAATAAGGGGAAGTGGCTACACCTTC; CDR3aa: CASSQIRGSGYTF